This TCR beta chain derives from a study of cytomegalovirus exposure and HLA in healthy donors. Notes on the study in general: As was reported, the HLA-A and HLA-B alleles of most subjects were accurately predicted from TCR beta sequences.

Regarding this clone: The antigen is not known.

PCR amplification relied on 60 Vbeta primers (plus 13 Jbeta primers). Sequencing used immunoSEQ multiplex PCR; TCRdb keeps in-frame clones, though not all of them. The sample lists some 65,000 clones, about 73% seen once, with approximately 11% in the top ten. This TCR was recovered from a woman in her twenties or thirties in good health and CMV-seronegative. The sample consisted of PBMCs.

The CDR3 sequence: CASSAHWRGGPDTQYF. CDR3 coding DNA: TGTGCCAGCAGCGCCCATTGGCGGGGGGGACCAGATACGCAGTATTTT. The J gene is TRBJ2-3, the V gene TRBV9, with 9 bases matching TRBD2. The CDR3 sequence is 16 residues long. Germline V lookup: CDR1 SGDLS, CDR2 YYNGEE. The J segment lost 4 bases and the V segment lost 3 bases, leaving 9 bases of the junction unmatched.